This T cell receptor (beta chain) is from a study of vaccination effects on CD4 cells after COVID-19. Study-wide findings and caveats: Clonal contraction was marked in infection- and vaccine-induced clones late after vaccination.

The CDR3 length is 14 residues. Between the trimmed V and J ends, which lost 4 bases and 5 bases, there was a span of 15 bases. CDR1 and CDR2 (germline): SQVTM, ANQGSEA. This clone was counted a few times. Its antigen is still unknown. Sequencing used immunoSEQ multiplex PCR; TCRdb keeps in-frame clones, though not all of them. The repertoire holds about 73,000 clones, with over 65% as singletons. The authors isolated CD4+ T cells after roughly 10 days of culture. Two doses of either BNT162b2 or mRNA-1273 were given to each participant. The chain carries TRBV29-1 and TRBJ1-5; weak D call: TRBD1 (6 bases). Sequenced material: CD4+ T cells from PBMCs cultured without peptide, taken after COVID-19 vaccination. The sequence was obtained from a human donor who received a COVID-19 vaccine. The CDR3 sequence is CSVVWGAGDQPQHF. CDR3 nucleotides: TGCAGCGTTGTATGGGGGGCCGGGGATCAGCCCCAGCATTTT.